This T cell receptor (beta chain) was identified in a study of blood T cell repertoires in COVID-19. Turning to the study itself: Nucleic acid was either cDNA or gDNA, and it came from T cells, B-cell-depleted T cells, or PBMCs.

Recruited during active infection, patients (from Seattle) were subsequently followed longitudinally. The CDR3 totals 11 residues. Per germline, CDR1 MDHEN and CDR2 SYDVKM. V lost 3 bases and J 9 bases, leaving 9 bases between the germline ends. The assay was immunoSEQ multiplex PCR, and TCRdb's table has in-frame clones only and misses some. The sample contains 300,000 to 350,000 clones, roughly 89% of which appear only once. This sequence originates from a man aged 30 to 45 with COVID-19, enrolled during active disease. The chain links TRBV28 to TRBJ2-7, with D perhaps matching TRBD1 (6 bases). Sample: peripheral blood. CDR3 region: CASSFRGVQYF. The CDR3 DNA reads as TGTGCCAGCAGTTTCAGGGGTGTGCAGTACTTC.